These T cell receptor beta chains were read from a single sample in a study of vaccination effects on CD4 cells after COVID-19. Clones were read by immunoSEQ multiplex PCR, and TCRdb kept only the in-frame ones, dropping some. The sample lists just over 30,000 clones, 55% to 75% occurring once. The antigens these receptors bind are not known. Sequences were derived from CD4+ T cells from PBMCs cultured with HCoV-229E spike peptides, sampled before COVID-19 vaccination. Source of these receptors: a human donor who received a COVID-19 vaccine. Both conserved end residues are trimmed from each CDR3.

CDR3,J,V
ASSLGLAGGTDTQY,TRBJ2-3,TRBV5-4
ASSSSGARNSPLH,TRBJ1-6,TRBV7-8
ASSLASGLASSGEQF,TRBJ2-1,TRBV7-2
ASSRRGAGVGYEQY,TRBJ2-7,TRBV6-2/TRBV6-3
ASSQRGLAGLRPYNEQF,TRBJ2-1,TRBV14
ASSDPEQGPETQY,TRBJ2-5,TRBV25-1
ASSLTAGGYT,TRBJ1-2,TRBV28
ASSLAGPAGSNQPQH,TRBJ1-5,TRBV7-2
ASSFFVDSQETQY,TRBJ2-5,TRBV28
ASASMTGVGTEAF,TRBJ1-1,TRBV10-2
ASSLKYLNEKLF,TRBJ1-4,TRBV5-1
ASSYMTPLH,TRBJ1-6,TRBV6-6
ASSSTGPLGYT,TRBJ1-2,TRBV19
ASSLLAGGPSSYNEQF,TRBJ2-1,TRBV27
ASSKQGSNQPQH,TRBJ1-5,TRBV3-1/TRBV3-2
ASRKDFHSGNTIY,TRBJ1-3,TRBV27
ASSYSEGNYGYT,TRBJ1-2,TRBV6-5
ASSLVTRAYSTDTQY,TRBJ2-3,TRBV5-4
ASSQSGTGSNQPQH,TRBJ1-5,TRBV4-2
ASRKGQTAGNTEAF,TRBJ1-1,TRBV5-1
ASSPIELQETQY,TRBJ2-5,TRBV3-1/TRBV3-2
ASRSPGGDRGSDEQF,TRBJ2-1,TRBV5-1
ASSLAYGVGELF,TRBJ2-2,TRBV27
ASSPPSTDTQY,TRBJ2-3,TRBV18
ASSTTGSYGYT,TRBJ1-2,TRBV28
ASSLGWTGGYGYT,TRBJ1-2,TRBV7-2
ASSLRRGGARARSGELF,TRBJ2-2,TRBV7-2
ASSVTALDNSPLH,TRBJ1-6,TRBV10-2
ASSQDNYGYT,TRBJ1-2,TRBV14
SVKGRVLHNEQF,TRBJ2-1,TRBV29-1
ASSLRVRPPYNSPLH,TRBJ1-6,TRBV5-6
ASSIGGGVFGEQY,TRBJ2-7,TRBV19
ASSSNQDRGEKLF,TRBJ1-4,TRBV5-4